These T cell receptor beta chains were read from a single sample in a study of T cells in Graves' hyperthyroidism and ophthalmopathy. Each CDR3 protein gets one entry after TCRdb re-called the multiplex PCR reads with MiXCR. The sample holds roughly 570,000 distinct CDR3 sequences; around 14% are singletons and the top ten take roughly 7.3%. The material sequenced was blood. The receptor source for this set is a woman younger than 45 with Graves' hyperthyroidism. CDR3s leave out the opening cysteine and the closing phenylalanine or tryptophan.

CDR3 length,V gene,J gene,CDR3 protein
14,TRBV5-1,TRBJ2-5,ASSLPSGGRQRDQY
12,TRBV29-1,TRBJ1-1,SVGPGGRDTEAF
11,TRBV7-9,TRBJ1-2,ASSPGSNYGYT
12,TRBV5-6,TRBJ2-7,ASSSPTRNYEQY
11,TRBV6-5,TRBJ1-6,ASSYKAESPLH
16,TRBV6-6,TRBJ2-5,ASSYSMSDWRGQETQY
13,TRBV5-6,TRBJ2-3,ASRARDRTIGEQY
10,TRBV2,TRBJ2-7,ASNGEGLEQY
14,TRBV9,TRBJ2-1,ASSGLAVYSYNEQF
13,TRBV3-1,TRBJ2-3,ASSQGGRFTDTQY
10,TRBV2,TRBJ1-1,ASSFTDTEAF
11,TRBV27,TRBJ2-7,ASSDDRAYEQY
11,TRBV2,TRBJ2-7,ASTPSPKSTQY
11,TRBV10-2,TRBJ1-2,ASSERDAYGYT
14,TRBV5-6,TRBJ2-7,ASNHLSGSPTYEQY
12,TRBV20-1,TRBJ2-7,SARYPSGSYEQY
14,TRBV28,TRBJ2-7,ASSTPGQRVSYEQY